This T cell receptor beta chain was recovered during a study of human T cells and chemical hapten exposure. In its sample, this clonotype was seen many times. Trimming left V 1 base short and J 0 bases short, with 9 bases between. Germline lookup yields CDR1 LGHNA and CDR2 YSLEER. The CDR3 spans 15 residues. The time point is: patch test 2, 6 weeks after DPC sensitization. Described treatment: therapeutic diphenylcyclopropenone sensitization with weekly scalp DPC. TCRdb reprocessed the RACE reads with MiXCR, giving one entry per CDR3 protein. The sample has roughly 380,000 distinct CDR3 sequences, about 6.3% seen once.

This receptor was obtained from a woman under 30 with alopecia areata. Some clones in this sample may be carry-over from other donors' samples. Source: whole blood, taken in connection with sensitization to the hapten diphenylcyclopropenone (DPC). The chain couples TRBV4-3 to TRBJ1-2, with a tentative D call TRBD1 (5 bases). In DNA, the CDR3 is TGCGCCAGCAGCCAAGGGACAACTGCTAACTATGGCTACACCTTC. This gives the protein CASSQGTTANYGYTF.